This T cell receptor (beta chain) was retrieved from a study of shared clonotypes between healthy human individuals. V lost 0 bases, J lost 6 bases, and 5 bases stayed unmatched. Per germline, CDR1 SGHNT and CDR2 YYREEE (reference sequence). The CDR3 sequence is 17 residues long. The table came from immunoSEQ multiplex PCR; TCRdb's copy has only in-frame clones and leaves some out. Here the sample spans hundreds of thousands of clones, 90% to 96% being singletons. The specimen was naive CD4+ T cells sorted from blood. Subset in this sample: CD45RA+ positively selected. This chain uses TRBV5-4 with TRBJ2-1; 14 nucleotides align to TRBD2. This receptor was obtained from a woman in her 30s in good health. CDR3 region: CASSLAGTSGRVNEQFF. CDR3 bases: TGTGCCAGCAGCTTGGCCGGGACTAGCGGGAGAGTCAATGAGCAGTTCTTC.